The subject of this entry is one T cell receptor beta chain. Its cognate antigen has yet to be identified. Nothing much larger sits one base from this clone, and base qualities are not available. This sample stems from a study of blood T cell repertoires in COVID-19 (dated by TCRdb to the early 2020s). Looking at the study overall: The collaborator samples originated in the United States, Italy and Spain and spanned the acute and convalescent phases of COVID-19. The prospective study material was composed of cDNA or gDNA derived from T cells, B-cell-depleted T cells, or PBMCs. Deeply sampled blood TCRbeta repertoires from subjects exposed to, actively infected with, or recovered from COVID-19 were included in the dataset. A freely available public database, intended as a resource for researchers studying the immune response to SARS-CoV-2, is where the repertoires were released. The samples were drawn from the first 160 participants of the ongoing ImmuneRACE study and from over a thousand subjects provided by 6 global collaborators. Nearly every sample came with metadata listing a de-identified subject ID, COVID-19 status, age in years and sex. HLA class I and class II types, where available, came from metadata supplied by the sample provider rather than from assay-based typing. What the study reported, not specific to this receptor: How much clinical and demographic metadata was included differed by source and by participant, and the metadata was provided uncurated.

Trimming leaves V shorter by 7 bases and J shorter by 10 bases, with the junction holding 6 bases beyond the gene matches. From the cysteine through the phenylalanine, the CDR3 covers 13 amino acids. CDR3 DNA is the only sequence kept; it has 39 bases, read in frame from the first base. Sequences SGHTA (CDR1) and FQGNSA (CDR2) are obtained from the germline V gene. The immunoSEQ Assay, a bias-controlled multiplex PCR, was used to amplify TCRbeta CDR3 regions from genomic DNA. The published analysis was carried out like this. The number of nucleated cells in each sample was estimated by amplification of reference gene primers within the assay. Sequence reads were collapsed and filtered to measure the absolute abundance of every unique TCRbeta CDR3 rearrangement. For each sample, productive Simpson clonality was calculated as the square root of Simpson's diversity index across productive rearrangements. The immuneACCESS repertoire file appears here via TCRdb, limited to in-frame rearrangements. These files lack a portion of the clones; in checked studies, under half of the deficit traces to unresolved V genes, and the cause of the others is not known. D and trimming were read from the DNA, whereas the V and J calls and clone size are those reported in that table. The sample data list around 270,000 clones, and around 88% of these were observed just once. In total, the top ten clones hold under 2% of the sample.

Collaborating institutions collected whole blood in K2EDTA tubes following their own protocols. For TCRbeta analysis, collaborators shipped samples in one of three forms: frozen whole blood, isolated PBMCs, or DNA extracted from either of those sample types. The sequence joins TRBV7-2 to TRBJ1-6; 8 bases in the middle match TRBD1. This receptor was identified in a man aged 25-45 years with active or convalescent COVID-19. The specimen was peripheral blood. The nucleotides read TGTGCCAGCACCGTGGACAGGGACTCACCCCTCCACTTT. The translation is CASTVDRDSPLHF.